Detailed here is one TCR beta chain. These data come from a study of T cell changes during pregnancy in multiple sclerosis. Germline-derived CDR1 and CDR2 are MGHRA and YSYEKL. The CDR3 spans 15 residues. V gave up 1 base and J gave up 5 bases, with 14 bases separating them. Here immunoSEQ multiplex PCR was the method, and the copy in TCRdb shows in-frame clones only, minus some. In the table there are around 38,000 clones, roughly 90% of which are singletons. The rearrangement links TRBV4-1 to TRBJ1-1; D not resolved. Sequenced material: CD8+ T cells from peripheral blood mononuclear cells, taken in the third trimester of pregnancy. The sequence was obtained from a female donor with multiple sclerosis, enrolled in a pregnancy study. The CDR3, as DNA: TGCGCCAGCAGCCAAGCGGCGGGGATGGGGACTGAAGCTTTCTTT. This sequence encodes CASSQAAGMGTEAFF.